This TCR beta chain was sequenced in a study of technical replicates of blood from a handful of donors. Produced via immunoSEQ multiplex PCR; TCRdb's table is partial and in-frame only. The sample lists some 89,000 clones; just under 95% were seen once. This CDR3 is built from 15 residues. The chain combines TRBV21-1 with TRBJ2-7; the D call of TRBD1 is as the table states it, not checked on the DNA. TRBV21-1 has pseudogene status. This TCR came from a human donor in good health. The sequenced sample consisted of T cells isolated from PBMCs. CDR3: CASTPGDRASWEQYF. CDR3 coding DNA: TGTGCCAGCACCCCGGGAGACAGGGCTTCGTGGGAGCAGTACTTC.